The 9 T cell receptor beta chains below were found in one sample sequenced in a study of cytomegalovirus exposure and HLA in healthy donors. The PCR employed 60 Vbeta primers together with 13 Jbeta primers. The method was immunoSEQ multiplex PCR; TCRdb's version includes in-frame clones alone and lacks a portion of them. Of more than 100,000 clones listed, around two thirds are singletons. The sample consisted of PBMCs. The receptors here all came from a woman aged 40 to 55 in good health and CMV-seropositive.

The chain employs TRBV9 and TRBJ1-1, with TRBD1 matching over 11 bases. CDR3 length equals 14 residues. V shed 3 bases and J 4 bases; nucleotides not matched to a gene: 2. Germline-derived CDR1 and CDR2 are SGDLS and YYNGEE. As DNA, the CDR3 is TGTGCCAGCAGCGCCGGGACAGGGGGCACTGAAGCTTTCTTT. Protein: CASSAGTGGTEAFF. Variable domain in full (rest from reference TRBV9 and TRBJ1-1): DSGVTQTPKHLITATGQRVTLRCSPRSGDLSVYWYQQSLDQGLQFLIQYYNGEERAKGNILERFSAQQFPDLHSELNLSSLELGDSALYFCASSAGTGGTEAFFGQGTRLTVV.

This clone was recorded a few times. V is TRBV10-3 and J is TRBJ1-6; D is possibly TRBD1 (6 bases). Germline lookup yields CDR1 ENHRY and CDR2 SYGVKD. The CDR3 is 14 residues long. With 7 bases removed from V and 8 bases from J, the gap between germline ends came to 15 bases. The CDR3 protein is CAITGGGRDSPLHF. CDR3 DNA sequence: TGTGCCATCACAGGCGGGGGGCGCGATTCACCCCTCCACTTT.

V is TRBV5-1 and J is TRBJ1-2; D perhaps matches TRBD1 (5 bases). The CDR3 has 13 residues. V shed 0 bases and J shed 10 bases, with 13 bases lying between them. CDR1 and CDR2 from the germline V gene are SGHRS and YFSETQ. The chain's CDR3 is CASSLEDGGNYTF. CDR3 DNA sequence: TGCGCCAGCAGCTTGGAGGACGGGGGAAACTACACCTTC.

This rearrangement joins TRBV27 to TRBJ2-3; TRBD2 matches 14 bases. Unmatched junction bases numbered 12, after V lost 6 bases and J lost 4 bases. Germline CDR1 reads MNHEY; CDR2 reads SMNVEV (reference sequence). CDR3 length: 18 amino acids. CDR3 residues: CASSSTSGGAAMSDTQYF. The CDR3, as DNA: TGTGCCAGCAGCTCGACTAGCGGGGGGGCCGCAATGTCAGATACGCAGTATTTT.

J is TRBJ2-3 and V is TRBV7-8; D perhaps matches TRBD2 (6 bases). The germline CDR1 and CDR2 sequences are SGHVS and FQNEAQ. The CDR3 has 16 amino acids. V shed 5 bases and J shed 0 bases, with 15 bases lying between them. For the CDR3, the DNA is TGTGCCAGCAGCCCCTTCGGGCTAGCGAGCACAGATACGCAGTATTTT. This encodes CASSPFGLASTDTQYF.

A few counts support this clone. This chain links TRBV6-1 with TRBJ2-3; TRBD2 matches at 12 bases. The CDR3 has 16 amino acids. The V gene's germline CDR1 is MNHNS and CDR2 SASEGT. V lost 3 bases to trimming and J lost 3 bases; unmatched junction nucleotides: 4. CDR3 bases: TGTGCCAGCAGTGACCTAGCGGGAGGGCGTACAGATACGCAGTATTTT. This translates into CASSDLAGGRTDTQYF.

The V and J genes are TRBV28 and TRBJ1-2, with TRBD1 matching 8 bases. The CDR3 has 13 residues. Germline V lookup: CDR1 MDHEN, CDR2 SYDVKM. V dropped 4 bases and J dropped 5; count of bases not matched to a gene: 3. As DNA, the CDR3 is TGTGCCAGCAGTTGGACAGGGAGGTATGGCTACACCTTC. This translates into CASSWTGRYGYTF.

V is TRBV5-8 and J is TRBJ2-2; possibly TRBD2 for D (5 bases). With 3 bases removed from V and 5 bases from J, the gap between germline ends came to 17 bases. The germline V gene has CDR1 SGHTS and CDR2 YDEGEE. The CDR3 is 16 residues long. CDR3 nucleotides: TGTGCCAGCAGCTCGGCGATCGGGGAAGGAACCGGGGAGCTGTTTTTT. Protein product: CASSSAIGEGTGELFF.

This clone was observed a single time. The chain is built from TRBV28 and TRBJ2-1; D is possibly TRBD2 (6 bases). Germline CDR1 MDHEN, CDR2 SYDVKM. V dropped 8 bases and J dropped 1 base, with 12 bases sitting between them. This CDR3 is built from 14 residues. The chain's CDR3 is CASARGGSYNEQFF. The DNA of the CDR3 is TGTGCCAGCGCGCGGGGCGGGTCCTACAATGAGCAGTTCTTC.